The T cell receptor beta chain under discussion was sequenced for a study of Ad26.COV2.S vaccination and SARS-CoV-2 variants. Across the whole study: A participant enrolled in the COV1001 Ad26.COV2.S trial arm provided the sample. Once or twice, 56 days apart, Ad26.COV2.S was delivered intramuscularly.

Profiling relied on immunoSEQ multiplex PCR, and the TCRdb table lists in-frame clones only, not all of them. Among 300,000 to 400,000 clones listed, about nine tenths were seen once. Treatment specified: around 19 received Ad26.COV2.S at low or high dose, single or two shots; roughly five received placebo; per-sample allocation not given. Samples were taken on day 63 after the first vaccine or placebo injection. Trimming cost V 6 bases and J 9 bases; bases outside gene matches: 10. CDR3 length: 15 amino acids. CDR1 is SGHRS, CDR2 YFSETQ, per germline. The source of this sequence is a person aged 18 to 59 who received the Ad26.COV2.S COVID-19 vaccine or a placebo. The chain uses TRBV5-1 and TRBJ1-6; 9 nucleotides match TRBD1. The material sequenced was peripheral blood, taken in a trial of Ad26.COV2.S vaccine versus placebo. CDR3: CASTAQGAKGSPLHF. The CDR3 DNA follows: TGCGCCAGCACGGCACAGGGGGCGAAAGGTTCACCCCTCCACTTT.